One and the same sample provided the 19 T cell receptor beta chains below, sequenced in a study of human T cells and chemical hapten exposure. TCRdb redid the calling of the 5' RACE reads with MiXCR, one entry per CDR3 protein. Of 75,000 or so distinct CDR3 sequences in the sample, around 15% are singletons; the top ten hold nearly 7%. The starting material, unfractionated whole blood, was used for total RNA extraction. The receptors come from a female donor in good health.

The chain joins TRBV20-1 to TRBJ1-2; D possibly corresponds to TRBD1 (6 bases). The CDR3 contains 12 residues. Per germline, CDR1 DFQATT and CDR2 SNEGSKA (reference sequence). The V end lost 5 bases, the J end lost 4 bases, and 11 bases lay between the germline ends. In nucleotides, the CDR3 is TGCAGTGCTTCCGGGACATCCTATGGCTACACCTTC. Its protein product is CSASGTSYGYTF.

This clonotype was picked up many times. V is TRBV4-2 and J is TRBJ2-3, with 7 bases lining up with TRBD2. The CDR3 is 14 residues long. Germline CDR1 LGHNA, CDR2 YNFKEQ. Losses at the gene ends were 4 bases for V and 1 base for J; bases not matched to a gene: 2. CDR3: CASSPGRGTDTQYF. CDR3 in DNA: TGTGCCAGCAGCCCGGGGAGGGGCACAGATACGCAGTATTTT.

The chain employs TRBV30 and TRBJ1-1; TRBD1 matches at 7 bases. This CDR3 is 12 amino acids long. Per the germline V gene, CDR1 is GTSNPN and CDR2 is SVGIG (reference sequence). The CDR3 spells CASSRGGTEAFF. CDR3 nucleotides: TGTGCATCTAGCAGGGGGGGCACTGAAGCTTTCTTT.

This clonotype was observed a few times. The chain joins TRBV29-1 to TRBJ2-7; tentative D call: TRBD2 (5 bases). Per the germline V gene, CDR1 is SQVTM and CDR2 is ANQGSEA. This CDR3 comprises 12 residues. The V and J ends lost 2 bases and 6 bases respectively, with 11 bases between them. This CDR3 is CSVEIRGSEQYF. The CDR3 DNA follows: TGCAGCGTTGAAATTCGGGGATCCGAGCAGTACTTC.

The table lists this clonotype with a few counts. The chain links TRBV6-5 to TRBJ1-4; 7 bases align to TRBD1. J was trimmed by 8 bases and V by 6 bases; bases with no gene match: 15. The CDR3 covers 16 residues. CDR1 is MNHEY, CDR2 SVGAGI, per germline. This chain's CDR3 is CASRDRNRGLSEKLFF. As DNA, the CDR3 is TGTGCCAGCAGAGACCGTAACAGGGGACTTAGCGAAAAACTGTTTTTT.

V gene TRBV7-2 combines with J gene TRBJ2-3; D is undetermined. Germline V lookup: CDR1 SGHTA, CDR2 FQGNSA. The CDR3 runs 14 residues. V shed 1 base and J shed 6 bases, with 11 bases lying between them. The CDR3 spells CASSLGLGSDTQYF. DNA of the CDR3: TGTGCCAGCAGCTTAGGGCTGGGTTCGGATACGCAGTATTTT.

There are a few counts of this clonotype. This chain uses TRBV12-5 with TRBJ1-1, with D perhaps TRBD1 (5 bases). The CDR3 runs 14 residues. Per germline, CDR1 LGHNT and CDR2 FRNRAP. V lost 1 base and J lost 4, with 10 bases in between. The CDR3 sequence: CASGLGHGATEAFF. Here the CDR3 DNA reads TGTGCTAGTGGTTTGGGACACGGGGCCACTGAAGCTTTCTTT.

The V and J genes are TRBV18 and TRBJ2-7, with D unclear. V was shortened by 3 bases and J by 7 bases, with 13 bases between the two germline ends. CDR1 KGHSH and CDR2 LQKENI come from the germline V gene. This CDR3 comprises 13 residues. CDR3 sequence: CASSPSALREQYF. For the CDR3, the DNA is TGTGCCAGCTCACCCTCAGCCCTACGAGAGCAGTACTTC.

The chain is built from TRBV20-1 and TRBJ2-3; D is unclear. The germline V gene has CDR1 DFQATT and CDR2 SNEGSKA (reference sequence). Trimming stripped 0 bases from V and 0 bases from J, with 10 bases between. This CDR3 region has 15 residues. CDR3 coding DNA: TGCAGTGCTAGAGAACCTGCCGTGAGCACAGATACGCAGTATTTT. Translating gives CSAREPAVSTDTQYF.

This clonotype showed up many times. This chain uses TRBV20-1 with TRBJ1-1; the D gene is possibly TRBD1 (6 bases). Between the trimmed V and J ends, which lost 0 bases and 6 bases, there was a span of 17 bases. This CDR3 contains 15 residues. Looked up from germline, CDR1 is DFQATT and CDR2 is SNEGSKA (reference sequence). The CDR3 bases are TGCAGTGCTAGAGACACAAGCAGGGGAACCCCTGAAGCTTTCTTT. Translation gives CSARDTSRGTPEAFF.

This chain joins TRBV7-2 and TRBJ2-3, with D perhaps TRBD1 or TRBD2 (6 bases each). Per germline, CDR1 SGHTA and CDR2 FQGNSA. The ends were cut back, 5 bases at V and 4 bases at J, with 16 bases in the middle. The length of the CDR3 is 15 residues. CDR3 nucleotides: TGTGCCAGCAGCGCCCCAGGTAGGGGGGCAGATACGCAGTATTTT. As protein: CASSAPGRGADTQYF.

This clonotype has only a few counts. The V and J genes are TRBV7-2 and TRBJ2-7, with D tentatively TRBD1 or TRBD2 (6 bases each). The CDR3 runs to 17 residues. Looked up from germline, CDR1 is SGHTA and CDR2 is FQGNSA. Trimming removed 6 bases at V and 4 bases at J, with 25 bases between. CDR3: CASSRTVGGLGRYEQYF. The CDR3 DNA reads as TGTGCCAGCAGTCGTACAGTAGGGGGACTGGGGCGATACGAGCAGTACTTC. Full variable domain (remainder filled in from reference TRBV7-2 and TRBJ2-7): GAGVSQSPSNKVTEKGKDVELRCDPISGHTALYWYRQSLGQGLEFLIYFQGNSAPDKSGLPSDRFSAERTGGSVSTLTIQRTQQEDSAVYLCASSRTVGGLGRYEQYFGPGTRLTVT.

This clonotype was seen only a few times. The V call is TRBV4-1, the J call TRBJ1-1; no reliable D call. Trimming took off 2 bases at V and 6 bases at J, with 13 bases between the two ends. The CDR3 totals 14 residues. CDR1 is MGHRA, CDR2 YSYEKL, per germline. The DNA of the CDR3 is TGCGCCAGCAGCCAACACCGGCGGTACCCTGAAGCTTTCTTT. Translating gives CASSQHRRYPEAFF.

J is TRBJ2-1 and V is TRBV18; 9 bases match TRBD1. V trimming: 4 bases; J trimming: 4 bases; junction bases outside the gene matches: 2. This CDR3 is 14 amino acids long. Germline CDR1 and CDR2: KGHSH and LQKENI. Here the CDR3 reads CASSLTGGYNEQFF. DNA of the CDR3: TGTGCCAGCTCACTGACAGGGGGGTACAATGAGCAGTTCTTC.

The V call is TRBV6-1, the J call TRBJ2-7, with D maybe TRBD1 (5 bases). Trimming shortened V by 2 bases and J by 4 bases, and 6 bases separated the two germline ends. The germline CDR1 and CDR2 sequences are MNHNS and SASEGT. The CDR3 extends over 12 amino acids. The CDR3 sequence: CASSESGYEQYF. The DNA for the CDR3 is TGTGCCAGCAGTGAATCAGGGTACGAGCAGTACTTC.

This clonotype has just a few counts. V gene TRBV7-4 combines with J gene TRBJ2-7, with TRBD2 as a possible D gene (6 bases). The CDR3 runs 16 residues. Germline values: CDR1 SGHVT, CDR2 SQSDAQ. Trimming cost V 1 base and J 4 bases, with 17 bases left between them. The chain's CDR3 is CASSLVWLGGEYEQYF. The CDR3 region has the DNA TGTGCCAGCAGCTTAGTATGGTTGGGGGGAGAGTACGAGCAGTACTTC. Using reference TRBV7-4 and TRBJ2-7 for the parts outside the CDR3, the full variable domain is GAGVSQSPRYKVAKRGRDVALRCDSISGHVTLYWYRQTLGQGSEVLTYSQSDAQRDKSGRPSGRFSAERPERSVSTLKIQRTEQGDSAVYLCASSLVWLGGEYEQYFGPGTRLTVT.

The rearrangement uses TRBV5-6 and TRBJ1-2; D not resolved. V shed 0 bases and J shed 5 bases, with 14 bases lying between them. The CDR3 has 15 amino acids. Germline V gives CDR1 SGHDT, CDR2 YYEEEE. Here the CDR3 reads CASSLAREGGYGYTF. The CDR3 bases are TGTGCCAGCAGCTTGGCCCGAGAGGGAGGATATGGCTACACCTTC.

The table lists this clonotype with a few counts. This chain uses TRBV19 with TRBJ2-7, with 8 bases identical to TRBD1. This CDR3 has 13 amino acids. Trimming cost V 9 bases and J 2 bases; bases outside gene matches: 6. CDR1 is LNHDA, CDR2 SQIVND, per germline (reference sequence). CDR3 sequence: CASGPRGPYEQYF. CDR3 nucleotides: TGTGCCAGCGGACCCAGGGGGCCCTACGAGCAGTACTTC.

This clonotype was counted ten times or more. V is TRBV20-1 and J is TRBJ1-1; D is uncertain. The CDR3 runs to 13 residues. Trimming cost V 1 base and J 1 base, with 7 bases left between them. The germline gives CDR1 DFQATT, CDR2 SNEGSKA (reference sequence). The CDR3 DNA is TGCAGTGCTAGAGCCTGGGGGAACACTGAAGCTTTCTTT. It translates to CSARAWGNTEAFF.